The entry below describes one TCR beta chain. Its antigen target is currently unknown. The sample holds no much larger clone one base away, and base qualities are not on file. The CDR3 regions of human TCRbeta chains were analyzed by immunosequencing. Regarding the original processing steps: Repertoire TCRs were matched against a reference library of SARS-CoV-2-specific TCRs generated with the MIRA antigen-specificity platform. Breadth was defined as the fraction of unique TCRs that were SARS-CoV-2-associated. Depth was defined as the fraction of total T cells that were SARS-CoV-2-associated. Using the MIRA data, each spike-specific TCR was mapped to the spike region that the TCR reacts to and placed in a CD4 or CD8 class. Log10-transformed breadth and depth values were compared by one-way ANOVA with Sidak's multiple comparisons tests. The immuneACCESS repertoire file appears here via TCRdb, limited to in-frame rearrangements. These files lack a portion of the clones; in checked studies, under half of the deficit traces to unresolved V genes, and the cause of the others is not known. That table furnishes V, J and clone size, whereas the DNA furnished D and trimming. This sample holds roughly 120,000 clones; approximately 90% were observed only once. The ten largest clones capture roughly 7% of the sample.

For CDR1 and CDR2, the germline V gene (reference sequence) lists SEHNR and FQNEAQ. The CDR3 measures 15 amino acids from cysteine to phenylalanine. Solely the CDR3 DNA is kept, with 45 bases framed from the first base. Here V drops 6 bases and J drops 4 bases, and the junction holds 7 bases not matched to any gene. The entry originates in a study of T cell responses to AZD1222 COVID-19 vaccine (dated by TCRdb to about 2021). About the study as a whole: A total of under 250 trial participants underwent TCR sequencing, of whom roughly 210 had received two doses of AZD1222 and around 25 had received two doses of the MenACWY control vaccine. Enrollment into the trials was organized by age into subgroups of 18-55, 56-69 and 70-plus years, and those subgroups contained roughly 150, 30 and 60 TCR-sequenced participants, respectively.

What this sample's time point label stands for: about 28 days (+/-7) after the second vaccine dose. AZD1222 recipients whose second dose came at about 4 weeks and those whose second dose came at about 12 weeks were combined into one group, since spike-specific TCR depth and breadth did not differ between the two schedules. The vaccinee samples were drawn from two UK trials, COV001 and COV002, one of which was a single-blind randomized controlled phase 2/3 trial testing AZD1222 (ChAdOx1 nCoV-19) in healthy adults. Trial participant PBMC samples were collected at day 0 and day 28 after the second dose for TCRbeta chain sequencing. Summary of the overall study and its limitations: Vaccine-associated CD4 TCRs spanned the whole spike protein, with dominant responses in regions 160-218 and 743-854. In the small 56-69-year group, the increase in depth fell short of significance, most likely because of low power. Reportedly, close to half of the unique spike-specific TCRs recognized epitopes lying outside the regions that are mutated in the B.1.351 and B.1.1.7 variants. Conclusions about previously exposed vaccinees were limited because only six or seven AZD1222 recipients were SARS-CoV-2 seropositive at baseline. Because no samples from the day 14 peak response were available, repertoires could be characterized only after the peak T cell response. Participants were mostly white British, with more females than males. The authors suggested clonal diversity may have been underestimated. After two AZD1222 doses, spike-specific TCR breadth and depth were significantly higher than at day 0 and than in MenACWY recipients.

Sequencing used peripheral blood, obtained 28 days after the second AZD1222 dose. Recombination joined TRBV7-9 with TRBJ2-7; 12 bases in between match TRBD2. The sequence was collected from an adult who received the AZD1222 COVID-19 vaccine. The nucleotide sequence reads as follows: TGTGCCAGCAGTTCCCCCGGGACTAGCGGGTACGAGCAGTACTTC. This is translated as CASSSPGTSGYEQYF.